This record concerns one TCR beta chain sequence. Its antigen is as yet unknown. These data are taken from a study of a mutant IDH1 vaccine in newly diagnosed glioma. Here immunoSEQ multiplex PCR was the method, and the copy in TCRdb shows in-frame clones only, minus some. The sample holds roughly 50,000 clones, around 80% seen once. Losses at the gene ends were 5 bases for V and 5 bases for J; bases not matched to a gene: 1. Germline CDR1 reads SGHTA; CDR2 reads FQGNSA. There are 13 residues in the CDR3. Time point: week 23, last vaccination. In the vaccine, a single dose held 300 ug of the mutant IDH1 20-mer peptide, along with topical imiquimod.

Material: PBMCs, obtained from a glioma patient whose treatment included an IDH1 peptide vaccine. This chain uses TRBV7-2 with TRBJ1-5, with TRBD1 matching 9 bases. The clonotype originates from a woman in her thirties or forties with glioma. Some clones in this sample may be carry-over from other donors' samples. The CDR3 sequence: CASSRTGDQPQHF. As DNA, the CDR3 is TGTGCCAGCAGCCGGACAGGGGATCAGCCCCAGCATTTT.